The sequence of this T cell receptor (beta chain) was determined in a study of breast tumors, draining lymph nodes, adjacent tissues. Via MiXCR, TCRdb re-called the multiplex PCR reads, giving one row per CDR3 protein. The data show fewer than 150,000 distinct CDR3 sequences, with approximately 22% seen just once and 2% to 2.5% held by the top ten. This clonotype was detected many times. Its matching antigen is unknown. The study's findings and limits: Findings are consistent with lymph node origin and intratumoral expansion of most tumor T cells. Tumor repertoires ranked between lymph nodes and nontumor tissue in diversity, with V and J gene preferences.

Breast cancer patients provided tissue from their axillary draining lymph nodes. The V end lost 2 bases, the J end lost 0 bases, and 14 bases lay between the germline ends. From germline, CDR1 is SGHVS and CDR2 FQNEAQ. The CDR3 is made up of 17 amino acids. Sample: axillary lymph node tissue. This clonotype was sampled from a female donor with breast cancer. Some clones in this sample may be carry-over from other donors' samples. The V gene is TRBV7-8, the J gene TRBJ1-3; D remains ambiguous. CDR3 residues: CASSLNFPVFSGNTIYF. The CDR3 region has the DNA TGTGCCAGCAGCTTAAATTTTCCGGTATTCTCTGGAAACACCATATATTTT.